What follows are 21 T cell receptor beta chains derived from one specimen sequenced in a study of Ad26.COV2.S vaccination and SARS-CoV-2 variants. Treatment in this sample: about 20 received Ad26.COV2.S at low or high dose, single or two shots; a few received placebo; per-sample allocation not given. Vaccine and placebo recipients were sampled on day 63 after the first injection. Produced via immunoSEQ multiplex PCR; TCRdb's table is partial and in-frame only. The sample lists fewer than 500,000 clones; over 75% were seen once. The sequences come from peripheral blood, collected in a trial of Ad26.COV2.S vaccine versus placebo. The source of these receptors is a person between 18 and 59 years old who received the Ad26.COV2.S COVID-19 vaccine or a placebo.

This sequence joins TRBV5-1 and TRBJ2-1; no firm D call. V lost 8 bases and J lost 0, with 9 bases in between. Germline V gene sequence: CDR1 SGHRS, CDR2 YFSETQ. The CDR3 extends over 13 amino acids. DNA for the CDR3: TGCGCCAGTACGGAAAGCTCCTACAATGAGCAGTTCTTC. It codes for CASTESSYNEQFF.

The rearrangement links TRBV19 to TRBJ2-7; 7 bases align to TRBD1. Looked up from germline, CDR1 is LNHDA and CDR2 is SQIVND (reference sequence). Trimming removed 0 bases from V and 1 base from J; junction bases left unmatched: 12. The CDR3 spans 18 residues. CDR3 residues: CASSIDLSTGTASYEQYF. Written as DNA, the CDR3 is TGTGCCAGTAGTATAGACCTTTCTACCGGGACAGCTTCCTACGAGCAGTACTTC. Full variable domain (missing parts from reference TRBV19 and TRBJ2-7): DGGITQSPKYLFRKEGQNVTLSCEQNLNHDAMYWYRQDPGQGLRLIYYSQIVNDFQKGDIAEGYSVSREKKESFPLTVTSAQKNPTAFYLCASSIDLSTGTASYEQYFGPGTRLTVT.

The V and J genes are TRBV27 and TRBJ2-1; 13 bases are a match to TRBD2. The CDR3 length is 16 residues. V was clipped by 6 bases and J by 0 bases; unmatched bases: 2. Germline CDR1 MNHEY, CDR2 SMNVEV (reference sequence). In DNA form, the CDR3 reads TGTGCCAGCAGCACTAGCGGGGGGGTCTCCTACAATGAGCAGTTCTTC. It encodes CASSTSGGVSYNEQFF.

The genes are TRBV4-3 and TRBJ1-2; 8 positions agree with TRBD1. The CDR3 spans 13 residues. Trimming cost V 4 bases and J 5 bases; bases outside gene matches: 3. The germline V gene encodes CDR1 LGHNA and CDR2 YSLEER. The CDR3 protein is CASSPRTGYGYTF. The CDR3 DNA reads TGCGCCAGCAGCCCTCGGACAGGGTATGGCTACACCTTC.

This chain links TRBV6-5 with TRBJ1-1; 7 bases agree with TRBD1. This CDR3 has 14 amino acids. The V gene end was trimmed by 6 bases and the J gene end by 3 bases; junction bases not matched to a gene: 7. Germline CDR1 MNHEY, CDR2 SVGAGI. CDR3 nucleotides: TGTGCCAGCAGACAGACAGGGTGGGACACTGAAGCTTTCTTT. This translates into CASRQTGWDTEAFF.

This chain uses TRBV24-1 with TRBJ2-1; D ambiguous. Trimming pared 7 bases from V and 0 bases from J, leaving 12 bases between. In germline, CDR1 is KGHDR, CDR2 SFDVKD. The CDR3 contains 15 residues. The CDR3 sequence is CATSPTLSSYNEQFF. In nucleotides, the CDR3 is TGTGCCACCAGCCCCACCTTAAGCTCCTACAATGAGCAGTTCTTC.

This chain links TRBV19 with TRBJ1-1, with D uncertain. Germline V lookup: CDR1 LNHDA, CDR2 SQIVND (reference sequence). Trimming took 7 bases from V and 7 from J, leaving 10 bases between them. This CDR3 is built from 11 residues. CDR3 amino acids: CASNGQLEAFF. CDR3 bases: TGTGCCAGTAACGGGCAGCTTGAAGCTTTCTTT.

This chain connects TRBV5-1 to TRBJ2-5; 7 bases are shared with TRBD2. CDR3 length: 15 residues. Germline V gene data show CDR1 as SGHRS and CDR2 as YFSETQ. V shed 0 bases, J shed 2 bases, and the junction held 4 bases outside the gene matches. This CDR3 is CASSLAPGGQETQYF. The CDR3 region has the DNA TGCGCCAGCAGCTTGGCCCCCGGGGGGCAAGAGACCCAGTACTTC. The full variable domain, rest sourced from reference TRBV5-1 and TRBJ2-5, is KAGVTQTPRYLIKTRGQQVTLSCSPISGHRSVSWYQQTPGQGLQFLFEYFSETQRNKGNFPGRFSGRQFSNSRSEMNVSTLELGDSALYLCASSLAPGGQETQYFGPGTRLLVL.

V usage is TRBV7-2 and J usage is TRBJ1-6; the D gene is possibly TRBD1 (5 bases). The CDR3 is 20 residues long. V lost 0 bases to trimming and J lost 0 bases, with 18 bases between them. In germline, CDR1 is SGHTA, CDR2 FQGNSA. In nucleotides, the CDR3 is TGTGCCAGCAGCTTAGCCCCGGTAATAAAGGGGAGCTCCTATAATTCACCCCTCCACTTT. Translated, it gives CASSLAPVIKGSSYNSPLHF.

The chain carries TRBV2 and TRBJ2-7, with D perhaps matching TRBD2 (6 bases). V lost 4 bases to trimming and J lost 5 bases, with 18 bases between them. The germline V gene has CDR1 SNHLY and CDR2 FYNNEI. The CDR3 is 15 residues long. CDR3 DNA sequence: TGTGCCAGCAGTGGTCGGGAGTCGGGTCGGAACGAGCAGTACTTC. It is translated as CASSGRESGRNEQYF.

The V gene is TRBV21-1, the J gene TRBJ1-1; the table's TRBD1 call for D was not verified on the DNA. TRBV21-1 is classified as a pseudogene. The CDR3 runs to 13 residues. This CDR3 reads CASSTGQGTEAFF. CDR3 bases: TGTGCCAGCAGCACGGGTCAGGGAACTGAAGCTTTCTTT.

The chain recombines TRBV30 with TRBJ1-1; TRBD1 agrees at 8 bases. Germline-derived CDR1 and CDR2 are GTSNPN and SVGIG (reference sequence). Trimming removed 7 bases from V and 0 bases from J; junction bases left unmatched: 7. CDR3 length equals 14 residues. The CDR3: CAYRDRRMNTEAFF. For the CDR3, the DNA is TGTGCCTACCGGGACAGGAGAATGAACACTGAAGCTTTCTTT.

The chain joins TRBV27 to TRBJ2-2, with 14 nucleotides matching TRBD2. The V segment lost 1 base and the J segment 2 bases; nucleotides outside the gene matches: 6. CDR3 length: 19 amino acids. Per the germline V gene, CDR1 is MNHEY and CDR2 is SMNVEV (reference sequence). CDR3 in amino acids: CASSLYSGLAGDNTGELFF. The DNA for the CDR3 is TGTGCCAGCAGTTTATATTCGGGACTAGCGGGAGACAACACCGGGGAGCTGTTTTTT.

The gene calls are TRBV15 and TRBJ1-1, with 10 bases matching TRBD1. CDR1 and CDR2 (germline): LNHNV, YYDKDF (reference sequence). The CDR3 runs 14 residues. V shed 4 bases, J shed 4 bases, and the junction held 3 bases outside the gene matches. The CDR3 sequence is CATSIRTGGTEAFF. The CDR3 DNA is TGTGCCACCAGCATTAGGACAGGGGGCACTGAAGCTTTCTTT. The variable domain in full, completed from reference TRBV15 and TRBJ1-1, reads DAMVIQNPRYQVTQFGKPVTLSCSQTLNHNVMYWYQQKSSQAPKLLFHYYDKDFNNEADTPDNFQSRRPNTSFCFLDIRSPGLGDTAMYLCATSIRTGGTEAFFGQGTRLTVV.

This sequence joins TRBV20-1 and TRBJ1-1; 7 bases map to TRBD1. CDR1 is DFQATT and CDR2 is SNEGSKA in the germline V gene (reference sequence). This CDR3 is 14 amino acids long. J lost 4 bases, V lost 5 bases, and 10 bases had no gene match. The DNA of the CDR3 is TGCAGTGCTCGTGCAGGGGGAAGGGGCACTGAAGCTTTCTTT. This gives the protein CSARAGGRGTEAFF.

The rearrangement joins TRBV7-2 to TRBJ2-5, with 8 positions matching TRBD2. Germline V gene sequence: CDR1 SGHTA, CDR2 FQGNSA. The trim removed 5 bases at V and 5 bases at J, leaving 10 bases unmatched. This CDR3 is built from 15 residues. Written as DNA, the CDR3 is TGTGCCAGCAGCACCAGCGGGAGTAGAGGGGAGACCCAGTACTTC. It yields the protein CASSTSGSRGETQYF. The full variable domain, rest sourced from reference TRBV7-2 and TRBJ2-5, is GAGVSQSPSNKVTEKGKDVELRCDPISGHTALYWYRQSLGQGLEFLIYFQGNSAPDKSGLPSDRFSAERTGGSVSTLTIQRTQQEDSAVYLCASSTSGSRGETQYFGPGTRLLVL.

The chain has TRBV5-1 and TRBJ1-1; D might be TRBD1 (6 bases). Between the trimmed V and J ends, which lost 4 bases and 1 base, there was a span of 17 bases. Per the germline V gene, CDR1 is SGHRS and CDR2 is YFSETQ. This CDR3 region has 16 residues. DNA of the CDR3: TGCGCCAGCAGCGGGGGCTCGACAGAATGGAACACTGAAGCTTTCTTT. It specifies CASSGGSTEWNTEAFF.

The rearrangement uses TRBV30 and TRBJ1-2; D not resolved. Germline-derived CDR1 and CDR2 are GTSNPN and SVGIG (reference sequence). With 4 bases removed from V and 2 bases from J, the gap between germline ends came to 14 bases. The CDR3 length is 14 residues. CDR3 DNA sequence: TGTGCCTGGACCGCGGACCGGGCCAACTATGGCTACACCTTC. Protein product: CAWTADRANYGYTF. Full variable domain (outside the CDR3, taken from reference TRBV30 and TRBJ1-2): SQTIHQWPATLVQPVGSPLSLECTVEGTSNPNLYWYRQAAGRGLQLLFYSVGIGQISSEVPQNLSASRPQDRQFILSSKKLLLSDSGFYLCAWTADRANYGYTFGSGTRLTVV.

J is TRBJ2-1 and V is TRBV27; 15 bases align to TRBD2. The CDR3 is 20 amino acids. CDR1 MNHEY and CDR2 SMNVEV come from the germline V gene (reference sequence). The junction had 12 bases not matched to a gene; V was cut back by 2 bases and J by 4 bases. The CDR3 spells CASSLGAGLAGGPGYNEQFF. For the CDR3, the DNA is TGTGCCAGCAGTTTAGGGGCGGGACTAGCGGGAGGCCCTGGTTACAATGAGCAGTTCTTC.

This rearrangement joins TRBV28 to TRBJ2-1; 7 bases line up with TRBD2. The CDR3 loop spans 11 amino acids. V trimming: 3 bases; J trimming: 13 bases; junction bases outside the gene matches: 3. Germline-derived CDR1 and CDR2 are MDHEN and SYDVKM. CDR3 region: CASSLGGDQFF. The DNA of the CDR3 is TGTGCCAGCAGTTTGGGGGGGGATCAGTTCTTC.

V usage is TRBV29-1 and J usage is TRBJ1-4; D may be TRBD1 (6 bases). Trimming left V 4 bases short and J 4 bases short, with 13 bases between. This CDR3 region has 14 residues. In germline, CDR1 is SQVTM, CDR2 ANQGSEA. The CDR3 DNA is TGCAGCGTTGTGGGCACAGGGAGTAATGAAAAACTGTTTTTT. Protein: CSVVGTGSNEKLFF. Looking up the rest from reference TRBV29-1 and TRBJ1-4 gives the full variable domain: SAVISQKPSRDICQRGTSLTIQCQVDSQVTMMFWYRQQPGQSLTLIATANQGSEATYESGFVIDKFPISRPNLTFSTLTVSNMSPEDSSIYLCSVVGTGSNEKLFFGSGTQLSVL.